This TCR beta chain was recovered during a study of blood T cell repertoires in COVID-19. Study summary: The origin of the acute and convalescent COVID-19 samples was the United States, Italy and Spain. Sample material is recorded as cDNA or gDNA derived from T cells, B-cell-depleted T cells, or PBMCs.

Individuals aged 18 to 89 years were recruited from around 22 US areas. Participants' own reports of clinical history determined their cohort assignment. This clone has a single count. The CDR3 consists of 17 residues. After removal of 2 bases from V and 0 bases from J, the junction contained 5 bases not matched to a gene. Germline CDR1 and CDR2: SGHTA and FQGNSA. This table comes from immunoSEQ multiplex PCR, and its TCRdb copy is limited to in-frame clones, with some not included. The data contain under 200,000 clones, roughly 80% of them singletons. Sequencing was performed on PBMCs or T cells enriched from blood (not recorded which). The chain links TRBV7-2 to TRBJ2-5; 11 nucleotides agree with TRBD2. This clonotype was obtained from a woman aged 40 to 55 with acute COVID-19. As DNA, the CDR3 is TGTGCCAGCAGCTTATTTCTAGCGGGAGGATACCAAGAGACCCAGTACTTC. Translated: CASSLFLAGGYQETQYF.